The present entry profiles one T cell receptor beta chain with its context. This CDR3 spans 8 amino acids. The V gene's germline CDR1 is ENHRY and CDR2 SYGVKD. This sample stems from a study of control samples from healthy donors and cancer patients. Clones were sequenced by immunoSEQ multiplex PCR, and TCRdb holds only the in-frame ones, with some missing. Of 100,000 to 150,000 clones in the sample, more than 80% are singletons; the top ten hold around 2.5%. The gene calls are TRBV10-3 and TRBJ2-7, with D maybe TRBD1 (5 bases). The sequence was collected from a man younger than 35 in good health. Sequencing input: blood. The CDR3 DNA reads TGTGCCATCAGTGAAGGGGTGGTC. Residues: CAISEGVV.